Listed below are T cell receptor beta chains from one sample, sequenced in a study of post-analysis software for immune sequencing data. MiXCR was run by TCRdb on the PCR reads, yielding one entry per CDR3 protein. The sample shows roughly 800,000 distinct CDR3 sequences, around 46% of them seen only once. Sequencing input: blood. Source of these receptors: a girl aged 10-17 years with multiple sclerosis. Both conserved end residues are part of each CDR3. The D gene is left open where the match is weak. Only part of the rows carry a size: once, few, many, or a class if the clone is expanded.

>TRBV6-5|NA|TRBJ1-4|14|NA
TGTGCCAGCGGGTCGGGGGGTGGTGATGAAAAACTGTTTTTT
CASGSGGGDEKLFF
>TRBV12-3/TRBV12-4|many|TRBJ1-2|13|NA
TGTGCCAGCAGCCCCGGACAGCCCTATGGCTACACCTTC
CASSPGQPYGYTF
>TRBV6-5|once|TRBJ2-7|14|TRBD2
TGTGCCAGCAGTTTTACCCGGGAGGGCCGTGAACCGTACTTC
CASSFTREGREPYF
>TRBV7-2|once|TRBJ1-4|13|NA
TGTGCCAGCAGCCTCCGGGACCATGCAAAACTGTTTTTT
CASSLRDHAKLFF
>TRBV11-1|few|TRBJ2-7|15|NA
TGTGCCAGCAGCTTAGAATGGGGACCGGACTACGAGCAGTACTTC
CASSLEWGPDYEQYF
>TRBV20-1|many|TRBJ2-1|17|TRBD2
TGCAGTGCTAGAGGTAGTAGCGGGAGTATCTCCTACAATGAGCAGTTCTTC
CSARGSSGSISYNEQFF
>TRBV7-8|NA|TRBJ2-1|15|NA
TGTGCCAGCAGTCCACTGGCGGGGAACTACAATGAGCAGTTCTTC
CASSPLAGNYNEQFF
>TRBV9|NA|TRBJ2-1|18|NA
TGTGCCAGTAGCGTCAACAGGGGGGAGGCTAGCGGTAACAATGAGCAGTTCTTC
CASSVNRGEASGNNEQFF
>TRBV20-1|NA|TRBJ2-3|14|NA
TGCAGTGCCCCCCTAGCAGTGGGCACAGATACGCAGTATTTT
CSAPLAVGTDTQYF
>TRBV29-1|NA|TRBJ2-5|15|TRBD2
TGCAGCGTCCGAGCGACGGGACTAGTTTGGGAGACCCAGTACTTC
CSVRATGLVWETQYF
>TRBV4-3|NA|TRBJ2-3|15|NA
TGCGCCAGCAGCCAAGGTGGTTACAACACAGATACGCAGTATTTT
CASSQGGYNTDTQYF
>TRBV29-1|few|TRBJ2-3|11|NA
TGCAGCGCTAAGCTGACAGATACGCAGTATTTT
CSAKLTDTQYF
>TRBV12-3/TRBV12-4|many|TRBJ1-6|14|NA
TGTGCCAGCAGTTTGTCAGGGAATAATTCACCCCTCCACTTT
CASSLSGNNSPLHF
>TRBV12-3/TRBV12-4|NA|TRBJ1-2|13|TRBD1
TGTGCCAGCAGAGCGACAGGGACCTATGGCTACACCTTC
CASRATGTYGYTF
>TRBV5-1|few|TRBJ1-1|14|NA
TGCGCCAGCAGCTTGGAGGTGGGGGACACTGAAGCTTTCTTT
CASSLEVGDTEAFF
>TRBV3-1|NA|TRBJ2-5|13|NA
TGTGCCAGCAGCCCGCTTGGGGCCGGGACCCAGTACTTC
CASSPLGAGTQYF
>TRBV12-3/TRBV12-4|NA|TRBJ2-1|15|TRBD2
TGTGCCAGCAGTTTCGTCGGGACTAGCGGGACTGAGCAGTTCTTC
CASSFVGTSGTEQFF
>TRBV10-3|NA|TRBJ2-7|15|NA
TGTGCCATCAGTGAGTTTGTAGCGGACCCTTACGAGCAGTACTTC
CAISEFVADPYEQYF
>TRBV5-1|NA|TRBJ2-5|16|NA
TGCGCCAGCAGCCTTTCTGGGGGAGACGGGCGAGAGACCCAGTACTTC
CASSLSGGDGRETQYF
>TRBV29-1|few|TRBJ2-5|16|NA
TGCAGCGTTGTAAGCGTGGCGGGCATCCTGGCGGAGACCCAGTACTTC
CSVVSVAGILAETQYF
>TRBV6-1|NA|TRBJ1-5|19|NA
TGTGCCAGCAGTCTTAGCCCAATCGGACAGCCGAATAGCAATCAGCCCCAGCATTTT
CASSLSPIGQPNSNQPQHF